These 26 T cell receptor beta chains were all obtained from the same sample, sequenced in a study of T cell responses to AZD1222 COVID-19 vaccine. The method was immunoSEQ multiplex PCR; TCRdb's version includes in-frame clones alone and lacks a portion of them. The sample lists more than 90,000 clones; 70% to 90% were seen once. The starting material was peripheral blood, obtained 28 days after the second AZD1222 dose. These receptors all stem from an adult who received the AZD1222 COVID-19 vaccine.

The chain is built from TRBV4-1 and TRBJ1-4, with TRBD1 as a possible D gene (6 bases). This CDR3 region has 16 residues. With 4 bases removed from V and 3 bases from J, the gap between germline ends came to 15 bases. Germline CDR1 MGHRA, CDR2 YSYEKL. Written as DNA, the CDR3 is TGCGCCAGCAGCCGATCGACAGGTTTTGCTAATGAAAAACTGTTTTTT. Translation: CASSRSTGFANEKLFF.

V usage is TRBV6-5 and J usage is TRBJ1-2, with D tentatively TRBD1 (6 bases). With 5 bases removed from V and 0 bases from J, the gap between germline ends came to 13 bases. The CDR3 sequence is 15 residues long. Germline V gives CDR1 MNHEY, CDR2 SVGAGI. This CDR3 reads CASSPGDGSNYGYTF. For the CDR3, the DNA is TGTGCCAGCAGTCCAGGGGACGGATCTAACTATGGCTACACCTTC.

V gene TRBV7-9 combines with J gene TRBJ1-2; D unclear. The CDR3 runs to 13 residues. The germline V gene has CDR1 SEHNR and CDR2 FQNEAQ (reference sequence). Trimming took off 5 bases at V and 2 bases at J, with 9 bases between the two ends. The CDR3 DNA reads TGTGCCAGCAGCCCGTCACAGAACTATGGCTACACCTTC. Its translation is CASSPSQNYGYTF. Full variable domain (remainder filled in from reference TRBV7-9 and TRBJ1-2): DTGVSQNPRHKITKRGQNVTFRCDPISEHNRLYWYRQTLGQGPEFLTYFQNEAQLEKSRLLSDRFSAERPKGSFSTLEIQRTEQGDSAMYLCASSPSQNYGYTFGSGTRLTVV.

This chain uses TRBV2 with TRBJ2-2, with D possibly being TRBD2 (5 bases). The CDR3 runs to 14 residues. Between the trimmed V and J ends, which lost 0 bases and 8 bases, there was a span of 10 bases. CDR1 SNHLY and CDR2 FYNNEI come from the germline V gene. The CDR3 nucleotides are TGTGCCAGCAGTGAAGCGCGAGGGTCGGGGGAGCTGTTTTTT. It encodes CASSEARGSGELFF.

V usage is TRBV7-9 and J usage is TRBJ1-2; the D is unclear. CDR1 is SEHNR and CDR2 is FQNEAQ in the germline V gene (reference sequence). This CDR3 has 11 amino acids. The germline V and J ends were trimmed by 4 bases and 8 bases, with 8 bases remaining between them. CDR3: CASSSLWGYTF. The CDR3 bases are TGTGCCAGCAGCTCCCTATGGGGCTACACCTTC.

The chain employs TRBV28 and TRBJ2-5, with 7 positions matching TRBD2. The germline CDR1 and CDR2 sequences are MDHEN and SYDVKM. CDR3 length: 13 amino acids. V was pared by 2 bases and J by 5 bases, with 2 bases of the junction left unmatched. The CDR3 DNA reads as TGTGCCAGCAGTTTAGAGGGAGGGGAGACCCAGTACTTC. Amino acid sequence: CASSLEGGETQYF.

V is TRBV5-1 and J is TRBJ1-6; a weak D match, TRBD1 (5 bases). Germline lookup yields CDR1 SGHRS and CDR2 YFSETQ. The V end was cut by 4 bases, the J end by 4 bases, with 21 bases between. There are 18 residues in the CDR3. Here the CDR3 reads CASSEQTGGSGYNSPLHF. DNA of the CDR3: TGCGCCAGCAGCGAGCAAACAGGAGGTTCGGGGTATAATTCACCCCTCCACTTT.

This chain joins TRBV19 and TRBJ1-5; 7 positions agree with TRBD1. Trimming took 6 bases from V and 7 from J; bases not matched to a gene: 9. This CDR3 is built from 14 residues. Per the germline V gene, CDR1 is LNHDA and CDR2 is SQIVND (reference sequence). This CDR3 reads CASSYLDRDQPQHF. DNA for the CDR3: TGTGCCAGTAGCTACCTTGACAGGGACCAGCCCCAGCATTTT.

The V call is TRBV5-1, the J call TRBJ1-1, with D unresolved. Germline V gene data show CDR1 as SGHRS and CDR2 as YFSETQ. The CDR3 length is 14 residues. With 0 bases removed from V and 7 bases from J, the gap between germline ends came to 13 bases. CDR3 sequence (DNA): TGCGCCAGCAGCTTGGACAGACTAAAGGGTGAAGCTTTCTTT. It encodes CASSLDRLKGEAFF.

CDR3 nucleotides: TGTGCCAGCAGCCAAATGTCTTCTTCCACTGAAGCTTTCTTT. It yields the protein CASSQMSSSTEAFF. V gene TRBV14 combines with J gene TRBJ1-1; D remains ambiguous. The CDR3 totals 14 residues. Germline V gene data show CDR1 as SGHDN and CDR2 as FVKESK. V gave up 2 bases and J gave up 4 bases, with 11 bases separating them.

This chain joins TRBV18 and TRBJ1-1, with a tentative D call TRBD1 (6 bases). Trimming removed 2 bases at V and 1 base at J, with 11 bases between. The CDR3 is made up of 15 amino acids. Germline V gene lookup returns CDR1 KGHSH and CDR2 LQKENI. The CDR3 bases are TGTGCCAGCTCACCAGTTATAGGGGGGAACACTGAAGCTTTCTTT. Residues: CASSPVIGGNTEAFF.

The chain is built from TRBV5-1 and TRBJ2-1; weak D call: TRBD1 (5 bases). The ends were cut back, 4 bases at V and 0 bases at J, with 17 bases in the middle. CDR3 length: 17 amino acids. Germline CDR1 SGHRS, CDR2 YFSETQ. Written as DNA, the CDR3 is TGCGCCAGCAGCCGGACGATTCAGGGTAGCTCCTACAATGAGCAGTTCTTC. It codes for CASSRTIQGSSYNEQFF.

This clone appeared a few times. This chain links TRBV18 with TRBJ2-7, with D tentatively TRBD1 or TRBD2 (5 bases each). V was shortened by 1 base and J by 6 bases, with 10 bases between the two germline ends. The CDR3 has 13 amino acids. Looked up from germline, CDR1 is KGHSH and CDR2 is LQKENI. CDR3 sequence reads: CASSPLQGREQYF. CDR3 nucleotides: TGTGCCAGCTCACCACTCCAGGGACGCGAGCAGTACTTC.

The chain is built from TRBV19 and TRBJ1-5, with D possibly TRBD1 on 6 matching bases. The V end was cut by 9 bases, the J end by 3 bases, with 12 bases between. The CDR3 extends over 13 amino acids. Germline V gives CDR1 LNHDA, CDR2 SQIVND (reference sequence). CDR3 sequence (DNA): TGTGCCAGCAAAACAGGGCCCAATCAGCCCCAGCATTTT. Translated: CASKTGPNQPQHF.

V is TRBV11-2 and J is TRBJ2-5; D gene ambiguous. This CDR3 has 18 amino acids. The germline gives CDR1 SGHAT, CDR2 FQNNGV. The germline V and J ends were trimmed by 2 bases and 1 base, with 20 bases remaining between them. For the CDR3, the DNA is TGTGCCAGCAGCTTACTTTCCTGGGTGGCCAGGACCCAAGAGACCCAGTACTTC. Its protein is CASSLLSWVARTQETQYF.

The chain has TRBV7-2 and TRBJ2-5, with 14 bases aligning to TRBD2. Germline V gene sequence: CDR1 SGHTA, CDR2 FQGNSA. V shed 1 base and J 5 bases; nucleotides not matched to a gene: 12. This CDR3 region has 19 residues. The CDR3 reads CASSLGTGTSGSWRETQYF. CDR3 coding DNA: TGTGCCAGCAGCTTAGGTACCGGGACTAGCGGGAGTTGGAGGGAGACCCAGTACTTC. The full variable domain, in which reference TRBV7-2 and TRBJ2-5 provide the parts outside the CDR3, is GAGVSQSPSNKVTEKGKDVELRCDPISGHTALYWYRQSLGQGLEFLIYFQGNSAPDKSGLPSDRFSAERTGGSVSTLTIQRTQQEDSAVYLCASSLGTGTSGSWRETQYFGPGTRLLVL.

This chain joins TRBV7-2 and TRBJ1-5; D is possibly TRBD1 (5 bases). CDR1 and CDR2 (germline): SGHTA, FQGNSA. Trimming pared 8 bases from V and 6 bases from J, leaving 14 bases between. The CDR3 spans 13 residues. The CDR3 loop reads CASGTQGGQPQHF. The CDR3, as DNA: TGTGCCAGCGGGACCCAGGGCGGTCAGCCCCAGCATTTT.

This chain joins TRBV6-4 and TRBJ2-1, with D possibly being TRBD2 (5 bases). V lost 3 bases and J 7 bases, leaving 13 bases between the germline ends. The germline V gene encodes CDR1 MRHNA and CDR2 SNTAGT. This CDR3 contains 14 residues. The CDR3 protein is CASSEQGSANEQFF. CDR3 nucleotides: TGTGCCAGCAGTGAACAAGGTAGCGCTAATGAGCAGTTCTTC.

The gene calls are TRBV27 and TRBJ2-1, with D perhaps matching TRBD2 (6 bases). Trimming took off 2 bases at V and 4 bases at J, with 9 bases between the two ends. Germline V lookup: CDR1 MNHEY, CDR2 SMNVEV (reference sequence). The CDR3 contains 14 residues. Here the CDR3 reads CASSLGDSYNEQFF. The CDR3 DNA is TGTGCCAGCAGTTTAGGGGACTCATACAATGAGCAGTTCTTC.

This chain connects TRBV7-2 to TRBJ1-1; D ambiguous. V was pared by 1 base and J by 3 bases, with 9 bases between. In germline, CDR1 is SGHTA, CDR2 FQGNSA. The CDR3 totals 14 residues. CDR3 loop: CASSLVTQYTEAFF. As DNA, the CDR3 is TGTGCCAGCAGCTTAGTGACGCAGTACACTGAAGCTTTCTTT.

V is TRBV10-3 and J is TRBJ2-1, with 11 bases lining up with TRBD2. CDR1 is ENHRY, CDR2 SYGVKD, per germline. V was pared by 2 bases and J by 1 base, with 1 base of the junction left unmatched. This CDR3 region has 16 residues. The CDR3 reads CAISEASGRSYNEQFF. As DNA, the CDR3 is TGTGCCATCAGTGAGGCTAGCGGGAGGTCCTACAATGAGCAGTTCTTC.

This chain links TRBV6-2 or TRBV6-3 with TRBJ1-1, with a weak D call TRBD1 (5 bases). CDR1 and CDR2 from the germline V gene are MNHEY and SVGEGT. CDR3 size: 14 residues. Deletions cut 3 bases from V and 0 bases from J, with 8 bases between. The CDR3 DNA reads as TGTGCCAGCAGTTATGGGACCGTGAACACTGAAGCTTTCTTT. Its protein is CASSYGTVNTEAFF.

The rearrangement joins TRBV12-3 or TRBV12-4 to TRBJ2-1; 7 nucleotides line up with TRBD1. This CDR3 comprises 11 residues. J gave up 10 bases and V 5 bases, and 2 bases lay outside the gene matches. Written as DNA, the CDR3 is TGTGCCAGCAGTCTCAGGGGGGAGCAGTTCTTC. It is translated as CASSLRGEQFF.

This chain uses TRBV19 with TRBJ2-7, with 9 bases lining up with TRBD2. This CDR3 contains 12 residues. Germline trimming cut 9 bases from V and 6 bases from J; bases unmatched to any gene: 6. Per germline, CDR1 LNHDA and CDR2 SQIVND (reference sequence). DNA of the CDR3: TGTGCCAGCGGCGTAGCGGGAGCCGAGCAGTACTTC. Residues: CASGVAGAEQYF.

The V call is TRBV29-1, the J call TRBJ1-1; D not certain. The CDR3 length is 13 residues. The V gene lost 6 bases and the J gene lost 4 bases, with 15 bases spanning the gap. The V gene's germline CDR1 is SQVTM and CDR2 ANQGSEA. In DNA form, the CDR3 reads TGCAGCGTCCTTAGGGTGAGCGGCACTGAAGCTTTCTTT. Its protein is CSVLRVSGTEAFF.

This sequence joins TRBV6-1 and TRBJ2-3, with D uncertain. Trimming took 2 bases from V and 6 from J, leaving 9 bases between them. The germline V gene encodes CDR1 MNHNS and CDR2 SASEGT. This CDR3 has 13 amino acids. CDR3 sequence (DNA): TGTGCCAGCAGTGAAATAGCTAAGGATACGCAGTATTTT. This sequence encodes CASSEIAKDTQYF.